The present entry profiles one TCR beta chain with its context. In the original workflow: Reference gene primers were amplified, and this amplification served to estimate nucleated cell counts. Profiling relied on immunoSEQ multiplex PCR, and the TCRdb table lists in-frame clones only, not all of them. That table supplies the V and J calls and clone size; D and trimming were determined from the DNA. The sample contains 120,000 or so clones, approximately 80% of which appear only once. The data derive from a study of blood T cell repertoires in COVID-19. Background on the study: PBMCs, B-cell-depleted T cells, or T cells provided the cDNA or gDNA that made up the material.

The source material was peripheral blood. The receptor's source is a woman aged 50 to 60 with acute or convalescent COVID-19.

The CDR3 spells CSALAFSEQFF. The DNA of the CDR3 is TGCAGTGCTCTAGCGTTCAGTGAGCAGTTCTTC. The chain joins TRBV20-1 to TRBJ2-1, with D possibly being TRBD2 (6 bases). The V gene lost 5 bases and the J gene lost 9 bases, with 11 bases spanning the gap. The CDR3 consists of 11 residues. Germline assignment: CDR1 DFQATT and CDR2 SNEGSKA (reference sequence).